This T cell receptor beta chain was documented in a study of beta chain features in type 1 diabetes. The J segment lost 4 bases and the V segment lost 4 bases, leaving 5 bases of the junction unmatched. Germline CDR1 SGHRS, CDR2 YFSETQ. The CDR3 has 14 residues. There are a few counts of this clone. What it recognizes is unknown. Study conclusions and caveats: Type 1 diabetes patients had VDJ junctions that carried fewer insertions and more deletions. It was among patients, rather than healthy donors, that naive, central memory and Treg TCRB repertoires appeared more similar.

Investigators reverse transcribed all isolated RNA, so they sequenced expressed TCRB transcripts. Data came from immunoSEQ multiplex PCR; TCRdb stores just in-frame clones and leaves some out. Altogether approximately 380,000 clones are present, roughly 16% being singletons, with the ten largest covering about 0.019%. The gene calls are TRBV5-1 and TRBJ2-5, with 9 positions matching TRBD1. The sequence was collected from a woman younger than 35 in good health. The sequencing input was naive CD4+ T cells from blood. CDR3 residues: CASSLQGASETQYF. The DNA for the CDR3 is TGCGCCAGCAGCCTACAGGGGGCTTCAGAGACCCAGTACTTC.